This T cell receptor beta chain was captured by sequencing in a study of control samples from healthy donors and cancer patients. V lost 2 bases and J lost 2; bases outside the gene matches: 8. The CDR3 sequence is 18 residues long. The germline CDR1 and CDR2 sequences are SGHRS and YFSETQ. Only in-frame clones appear in the TCRdb table, and some are missing; sequencing was by immunoSEQ multiplex PCR. Among 120,000 to 150,000 clones, approximately 88% were seen once, and the ten largest hold over 4.5%. The sequence derives from a man aged 25-45 years in good health. The sequenced sample was blood. The rearrangement joins TRBV5-1 to TRBJ2-1, with 12 bases fitting TRBD2. The CDR3 coding sequence is TGCGCCAGCAGCTTACCGTTACTAGCGGGGGGCCCCTACAATGAGCAGTTCTTC. It specifies CASSLPLLAGGPYNEQFF.